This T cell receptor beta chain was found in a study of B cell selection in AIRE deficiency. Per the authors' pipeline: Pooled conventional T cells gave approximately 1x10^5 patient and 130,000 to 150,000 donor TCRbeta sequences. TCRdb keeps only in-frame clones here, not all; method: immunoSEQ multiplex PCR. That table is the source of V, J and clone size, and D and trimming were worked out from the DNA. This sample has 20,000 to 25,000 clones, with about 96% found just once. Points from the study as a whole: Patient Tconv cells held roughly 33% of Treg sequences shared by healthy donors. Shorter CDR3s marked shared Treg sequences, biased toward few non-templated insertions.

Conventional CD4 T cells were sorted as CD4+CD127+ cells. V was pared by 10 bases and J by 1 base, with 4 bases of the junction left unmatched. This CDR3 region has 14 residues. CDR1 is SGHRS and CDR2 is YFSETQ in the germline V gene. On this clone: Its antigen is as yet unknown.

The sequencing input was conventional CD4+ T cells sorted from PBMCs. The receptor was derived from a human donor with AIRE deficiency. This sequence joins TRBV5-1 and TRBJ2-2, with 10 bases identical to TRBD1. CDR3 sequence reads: CASGTGVNTGELFF. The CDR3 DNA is TGCGCCTCCGGGACAGGGGTGAACACCGGGGAGCTGTTTTTT. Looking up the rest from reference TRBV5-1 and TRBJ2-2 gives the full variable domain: KAGVTQTPRYLIKTRGQQVTLSCSPISGHRSVSWYQQTPGQGLQFLFEYFSETQRNKGNFPGRFSGRQFSNSRSEMNVSTLELGDSALYLCASGTGVNTGELFFGEGSRLTVL.